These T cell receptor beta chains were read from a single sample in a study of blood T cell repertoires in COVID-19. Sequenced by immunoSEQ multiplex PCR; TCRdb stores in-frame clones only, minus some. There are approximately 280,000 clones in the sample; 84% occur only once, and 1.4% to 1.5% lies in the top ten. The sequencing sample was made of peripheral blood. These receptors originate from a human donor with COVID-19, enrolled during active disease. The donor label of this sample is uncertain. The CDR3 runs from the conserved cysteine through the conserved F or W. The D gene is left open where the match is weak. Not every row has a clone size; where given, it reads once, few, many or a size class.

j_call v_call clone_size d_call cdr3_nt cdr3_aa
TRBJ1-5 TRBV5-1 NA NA TGCGCCAGCAGCCCTCAGGGGCCCAATCAGCCCCAGCATTTT CASSPQGPNQPQHF
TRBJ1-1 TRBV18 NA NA TGTGCCAGCTCACCACTCGGCGGTAACACTGAAGCTTTCTTT CASSPLGGNTEAFF
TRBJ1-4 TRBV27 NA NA TGTGCCAGCAGGGGCTGGGTTAAGGGGAAGGATGAGGAAAAACTGTTTTTT CASRGWVKGKDEEKLFF
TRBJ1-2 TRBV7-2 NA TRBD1 TGTGCCAGCAGCTCAGACAGGGGCGGATATGGCTACACCTTC CASSSDRGGYGYTF
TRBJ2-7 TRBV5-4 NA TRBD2 TGTGCCAGCAGCTTGGAAGTAGCGGGGCCCTCCTACGAGCAGTACTTC CASSLEVAGPSYEQYF
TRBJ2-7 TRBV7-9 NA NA TGTGCCAGCAGCCTTGATGAGGGGGAGGGGACCTACGAGCAGTACTTC CASSLDEGEGTYEQYF
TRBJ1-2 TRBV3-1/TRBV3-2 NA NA TGTGCCAGCAGCCAAGATCCGCGTAACTATGGCTACACCTTC CASSQDPRNYGYTF
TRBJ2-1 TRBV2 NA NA TGTGCCAGCAGTGGACAGTTCAATGAGCAGTTCTTC CASSGQFNEQFF
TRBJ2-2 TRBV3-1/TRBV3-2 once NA TGTGCCAGCAGCCTTATAAGAGGGCGGGGCACCGGGGAGCTGTTTTTT CASSLIRGRGTGELFF
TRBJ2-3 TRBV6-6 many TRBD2 TGTGCCAGCAGGGTCGGGACTAGCGGGATTGATAGGGAGTATTTT CASRVGTSGIDREYF
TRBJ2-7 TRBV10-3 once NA TGTGCCTCCACAGGGAATCAGGACGAGCAGTACTTC CASTGNQDEQYF
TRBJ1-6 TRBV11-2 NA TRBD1 TGTGCCAGCAGCGTCCGGACAGGGACGAGCTCACCCCTCCACTTT CASSVRTGTSSPLHF
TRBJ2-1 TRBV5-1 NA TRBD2 TGCGCCAGCAGCCTGGGACTAGTCAATGAGCAGTTCTTC CASSLGLVNEQFF
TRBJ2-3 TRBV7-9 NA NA TGTGCCAGCGGTAGCGCAACCATCACAGATACGCAGTATTTT CASGSATITDTQYF
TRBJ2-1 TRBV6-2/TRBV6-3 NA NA TGTGCCAGCAGTAGTTCCGAGGGCGGTCCTTACAATGAGCAGTTCTTC CASSSSEGGPYNEQFF
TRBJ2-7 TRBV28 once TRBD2 TGTGCCAGCACTACGACAGGGTGGCTAGCGGGAGGCGAGGATTCCGAGCAGTACTTC CASTTTGWLAGGEDSEQYF
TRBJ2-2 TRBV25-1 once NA TGTGCCAGCAGTAGGGGTGACGGGGAGCTGTTTTTT CASSRGDGELFF
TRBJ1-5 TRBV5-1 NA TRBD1 TGCGCCAGCAGCTTGACGACAGGGCAACAGCCCCAGCATTTT CASSLTTGQQPQHF
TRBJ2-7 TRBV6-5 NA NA TGTGCCAGCCAGAGGGCGGACGAGCAGTACTTC CASQRADEQYF
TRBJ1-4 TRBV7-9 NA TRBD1 TGTGCCAGCAGCAGACAGGGGGGTGGTGAAAAACTGTTTTTT CASSRQGGGEKLFF
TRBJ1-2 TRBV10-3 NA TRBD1 TGTGCCATCAGGGCAGGACAGGGGGCGCAGGACTATGGCTACACCTTC CAIRAGQGAQDYGYTF
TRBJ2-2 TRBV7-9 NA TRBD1 TGTGCCAGCATTACAGGGGGAACCGGGGAGCTGTTTTTT CASITGGTGELFF
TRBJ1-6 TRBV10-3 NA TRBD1 TGTGCCATCGGGGACAGGGAGGATTCACCCCTCCACTTT CAIGDREDSPLHF
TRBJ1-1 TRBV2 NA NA TGTGCCAGCAGTGAAGGGCCCTCCACGGGAGCTTTCTTT CASSEGPSTGAFF
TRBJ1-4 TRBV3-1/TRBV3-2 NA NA TGTGCCAGCAGCCAAGGGAGAAGAGCGGGAGAAAAACTGTTTTTT CASSQGRRAGEKLFF
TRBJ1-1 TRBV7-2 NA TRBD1 TGTGCCAGCAGCCCTCTAACAGGGGGCACTGAAGCTTTCTTT CASSPLTGGTEAFF
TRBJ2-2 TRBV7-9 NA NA TGTGCCAGCAGCTTAGGTCGGAACACCGGGGAGCTGTTTTTT CASSLGRNTGELFF
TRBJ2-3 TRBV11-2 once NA TGTGCCAGCACTCGGGATGGGTCAGATACGCAGTATTTT CASTRDGSDTQYF
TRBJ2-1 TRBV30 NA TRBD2 TGTGCCTGGGTGCGGGGGTCCTACAATGAGCAGTTCTTC CAWVRGSYNEQFF
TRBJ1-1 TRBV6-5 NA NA TGTGCCAGCAGTTCCGTGAGAGCTGAAGCTTTCTTT CASSSVRAEAFF
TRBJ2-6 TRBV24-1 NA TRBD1 TGTGCCACCAGTGACCCGGGACAGGGGGGGATAAGAGGGGCCAACGTCCTGACTTTC CATSDPGQGGIRGANVLTF
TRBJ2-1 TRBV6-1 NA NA TGTGCCAGCAGTGAAACATGGTCCCCAGAGGTAAAGCAGTTCTTC CASSETWSPEVKQFF
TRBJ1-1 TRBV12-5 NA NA TGTGCTAGTGGTTTGGCCGGGGTCAAGGGCCAAGGCACTGAAGCTTTCTTT CASGLAGVKGQGTEAFF
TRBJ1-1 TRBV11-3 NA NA TGTGCCAGCAGCCCCATCGGGGGGAACACTGAAGCTTTCTTT CASSPIGGNTEAFF
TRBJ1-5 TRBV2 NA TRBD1 TGTGCCAGCAGTGAGACGACAGGGAATAGCAATCAGCCCCAGCATTTT CASSETTGNSNQPQHF
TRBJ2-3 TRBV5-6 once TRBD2 TGTGCCAGCAGCTCGAGGGCGGGAGCTGGAGATACGCAGTATTTT CASSSRAGAGDTQYF
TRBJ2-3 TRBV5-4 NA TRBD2 TGTGCCAGCAGCTTGCCCTTGGGACTAGCGGGGGTTACTAGCACAGATACGCAGTATTTT CASSLPLGLAGVTSTDTQYF
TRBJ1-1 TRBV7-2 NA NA TGTGCCAGCAGCTTACTGCCGGGGAACACTGAAGCTTTCTTT CASSLLPGNTEAFF
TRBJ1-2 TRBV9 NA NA TGTGCCAGCAGAAGAGGGCAAGGAAACTATGGCTACACCTTC CASRRGQGNYGYTF
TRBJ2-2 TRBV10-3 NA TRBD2 TGTGCCATCGGCGGGAGCCCAGGCTACACCGGGGAGCTGTTTTTT CAIGGSPGYTGELFF
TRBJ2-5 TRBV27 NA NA TGTGCCAGCAGTTTATGGCAGGGCCAAGAGACCCAGTACTTC CASSLWQGQETQYF
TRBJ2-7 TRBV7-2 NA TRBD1 TGTGCCAGCAGCTTAGCGTTCGACAGGGCCTACGAGCAGTACTTC CASSLAFDRAYEQYF
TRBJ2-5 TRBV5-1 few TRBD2 TGCGCCAGCAGCTTGGAGGTAGCGGGACCGCAAGAGACCCAGTACTTC CASSLEVAGPQETQYF
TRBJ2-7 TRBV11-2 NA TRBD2 TGTGCCAGCTCCACCGGGAGGGCCGGAGAGCAGTACTTC CASSTGRAGEQYF
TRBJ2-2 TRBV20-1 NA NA TGCAGTGCTAGTAGGAGAAGCGGGTTATTGACCGGGGAGCTGTTTTTT CSASRRSGLLTGELFF
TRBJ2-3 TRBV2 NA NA TGTGCCAGCAGTGACGGAATAGTACAGACAGATACGCAGTATTTT CASSDGIVQTDTQYF
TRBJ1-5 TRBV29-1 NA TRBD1 TGCAGCGTTGAGGTTACGACAGGGAACAATCAGCCCCAGCATTTT CSVEVTTGNNQPQHF
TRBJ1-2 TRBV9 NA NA TGTGCCAGCAGCGTAGGGTCGGGAGGCTGGGAAGGCTACACCTTC CASSVGSGGWEGYTF
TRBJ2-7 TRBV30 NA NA TGTGCCTGGAGTGCCGGGAATACCTACGAGCAGTACTTC CAWSAGNTYEQYF
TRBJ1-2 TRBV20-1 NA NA TGCAGTGCGTACCGTTCGGGAGGCTACACCTTC CSAYRSGGYTF